The rows below give T cell receptor beta chains drawn from one sample of a study of T cells after yellow fever vaccination. TCRdb re-analysed the 5' RACE reads in MiXCR, keeping a single row per CDR3 protein. The sample contains around 310,000 distinct CDR3 sequences, about 8.7% of which appear only once. This material consisted of PBMCs, taken on the day of the first yellow fever vaccination. These receptors all stem from a man in his late teens or twenties who received the YFV17D yellow fever vaccine. CDR3s include the opening cysteine and the closing phenylalanine or tryptophan. A D gene is named only where the DNA matches it firmly.

>TRBV4-3|NA
CASSQETGYGGYTF
>TRBV29-1|NA
CSVGQSHGETQYF
>TRBV4-3|NA
CASSPQVRETGELFF
>TRBV4-1|TRBD2
CASSPWTSENYEQYF
>TRBV20-1|NA
CSAARDTQPGELFF
>TRBV27|NA
CASSLNGHGELFF
>TRBV20-1|TRBD1
CSATQGTGAEAFF
>TRBV20-1|TRBD1
CSARVGAGGFSGNTIYF
>TRBV10-3|NA
CATELSDTQYF
>TRBV7-2|NA
CASSPERRGFNEQFF
>TRBV6-6|TRBD1
CAGTRTGNSPLHF
>TRBV20-1|TRBD1
CSARDRTGGYVGYTF
>TRBV5-6|NA
CASSRRGPYEQYF
>TRBV7-3|TRBD2
CASSPLAGGALSDEQFF
>TRBV7-8|NA
CASSLAGTNYGYTF
>TRBV7-6|NA
CASSQVGFDSGNTIYF
>TRBV25-1|TRBD1
CASSRQGDTGELFF
>TRBV2|TRBD1
CASTDPGTEGGNTIYF
>TRBV18|TRBD1
CASSQLGQGGTGELFF
>TRBV28|TRBD1
CASRQGARVTKNIQYF
>TRBV10-2|TRBD2
CASSETSAYNEQFF
>TRBV4-1|NA
CASSLVWGLTDTQYF
>TRBV6-1|TRBD1
CASSTDRGGVGTEAFF
>TRBV5-1|NA
CASSRTEPNTEAFF
>TRBV15|NA
CATSRDMAMAGQETQYF
>TRBV11-2|NA
CASSPLLNEKLFF
>TRBV19|NA
CASRQARDTQYF
>TRBV12-3/TRBV12-4|NA
CASGQPGQPQHF
>TRBV7-2|TRBD2
CASSLGLAGTRDTQYF
>TRBV20-1|TRBD2
CSARGLAGGSYNEQFF
>TRBV7-9|TRBD1
CASSGTRGPNYGYTF
>TRBV28|NA
CASSPQLGANIQYF
>TRBV4-1|NA
CASSQVQVTYEQYF
>TRBV4-2|NA
CASSPQYLYEQYF
>TRBV4-1|TRBD1
CASSQGTGWTWGEQFF
>TRBV20-1|TRBD2
CSASGGAGVETQYF
>TRBV10-3|TRBD2
CAISESASGFYNEQFF
>TRBV24-1|NA
CATKDREKTEAFF
>TRBV9|NA
CASSVAKGNTGELFF
>TRBV4-3|TRBD2
CASSQGLAGGGETQYF
>TRBV6-1|NA
CASSEMGQPYNEQFF
>TRBV14|NA
CASSQARDWGYNEQFF
>TRBV12-3/TRBV12-4|NA
CASRFTVGSPLHF
>TRBV18|NA
CASSQGTDQPQHF
>TRBV6-5|NA
CASSWASSNTEAFF
>TRBV5-1|TRBD2
CASSLSGLAGGTDTQYF
>TRBV6-1|NA
CASSPSDSNQPQHF
>TRBV29-1|TRBD2
CSVLPAGGATDTQYF
>TRBV4-3|NA
CASSQDRAGYTF
>TRBV7-9|NA
CAGRKGNNEQFF
>TRBV6-2/TRBV6-3|NA
CASSYSIGRIQETQYF
>TRBV6-2/TRBV6-3|NA
CASSYGSLAKNIQYF
>TRBV6-2/TRBV6-3|NA
CASEAYRLGTGELFF